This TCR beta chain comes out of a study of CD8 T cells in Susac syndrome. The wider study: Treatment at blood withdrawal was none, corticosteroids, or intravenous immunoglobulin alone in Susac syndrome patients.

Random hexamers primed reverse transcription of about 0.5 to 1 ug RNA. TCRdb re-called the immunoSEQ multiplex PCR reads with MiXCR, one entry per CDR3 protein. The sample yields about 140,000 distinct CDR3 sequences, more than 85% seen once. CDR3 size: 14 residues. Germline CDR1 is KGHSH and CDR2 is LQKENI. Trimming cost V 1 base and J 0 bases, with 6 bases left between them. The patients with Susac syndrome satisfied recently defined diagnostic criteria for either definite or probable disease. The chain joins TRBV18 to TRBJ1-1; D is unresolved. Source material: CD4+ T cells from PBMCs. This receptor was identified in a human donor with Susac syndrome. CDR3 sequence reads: CASSPQTLNTEAFF. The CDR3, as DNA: TGTGCCAGCTCACCACAGACCTTGAACACTGAAGCTTTCTTT.